This TCR beta chain was sequenced in a study of blood T cells in healthy people across ages (dated by TCRdb to the mid-2010s). About the full investigation: In model experiments, roughly one uniquely barcoded TCR beta cDNA molecule per two T cells was captured by template switching. Age-related changes in TCR beta repertoire diversity were measured in the study by deep sequencing normalized with unique cDNA molecular identifiers. The donors were split into four age groups: young (average around 15 years), middle-aged (over 35), aged (approximately 59) and long-lived (more than 80). To avoid experimental bias, donors of different ages were randomly spread across the sequencing lanes. The study analyzed two additional independent replicas of 1 million unique cDNA reads from the same blood draw for two donors, one aged 18 to 29 and one aged 80 or older.

This clonotype was counted only a few times. The antigen it recognizes is unknown. Base qualities are not recorded, but no much larger clone differs from it by a single base. Results and caveats for the whole study, not just this receptor: Because profiling used bulk unsorted PBMCs, naive and antigen-experienced compartments could not be compared conclusively. Because the CMV infection status of the donors was unknown, age-related changes in expanded clonotypes may potentially have been confounded. Observed TCR beta diversity per million T cells fell roughly linearly with age, and a significant reduction was already apparent by age roughly 40. Compared with the aged group, more naive CD4+ T cells, fewer expanded clones and increased TCR diversity were shown by the long-lived group, suggesting age selection. The percentage of naive T cells measured by flow cytometry correlated strongly with observed TCR beta diversity. Estimates of total diversity based on one million sequenced T cells were regarded as lower bounds and as underestimates.

Library prep was done by 5' RACE. Sequenced on an Illumina HiSeq 2500. A second about 7 to 12 cycle PCR used a sample-barcoded 5' primer and a J-beta primer mix. A unique molecular identifier was introduced onto each TCR beta cDNA molecule by a template-switch 5' adaptor carrying 12 random nucleotides. At least 3 million CDR3-containing paired-end reads were obtained from each sample. First-strand cDNA was synthesized from all RNA with the Mint cDNA synthesis kit, primed by a TRBC-specific oligonucleotide. Following uracil-DNA glycosylase treatment, a first 18-cycle PCR with universal primers M1SS and BC2_uni_R was performed on all cDNA. In the original analysis: Each sample was normalized by randomly selecting 1 million high-quality reads, each carrying a distinct molecular identifier. Reads sharing molecular identifiers were discarded rather than binned into consensus sequences. MiTCR, run with a Q25 quality threshold and the strictest error-elimination algorithm, handled CDR3 identification, clonotype clustering and error correction. A nonparametric unseen species model using Euler transformation provided a lower-bound estimate of total TCR beta diversity. TCRdb trimmed public reads at Q25 via fastp, called clones via MiXCR and kept in-frame beta chains. A single entry per CDR3 protein holds the most common genes and DNA from its merged rows. TCRdb, rather than the study authors, made the V and J calls. The sample has fewer than 2,000,000 distinct CDR3 sequences on record, 34% of them singletons. About 11% of the sample is taken by the ten largest.

The approximately 40 donors, aged 6 to 90 years, were systemically healthy Caucasian individuals from Russia. Ten milliliters of peripheral blood were drawn from each donor into EDTA-treated Vacutainer tubes. PBMCs were isolated by Ficoll-Paque density-gradient centrifugation, with at least 6 million obtained per sample. Total RNA was extracted from PBMCs with Trizol reagent, with at least 5.5 micrograms obtained per sample. Naive CD45RAhigh/CD27high T cell percentages were measured by flow cytometry on a PBMC aliquot from every donor. Sequencing was done on a sample of blood. The TCR was taken from a woman aged 25 to 39 in good health.

The CDR3 is CASSSAGSGTEAFF. The DNA reads as follows: TGTGCCAGCAGTTCGGCAGGTTCGGGCACTGAAGCTTTCTTT. The chain couples TRBV12-3 or TRBV12-4 to TRBJ1-1; no D gene is confidently identified. Including cysteine and phenylalanine, the CDR3 has 14 amino acids. The read is trimmed to its CDR3 DNA, 42 bases read in frame from base 1. V is reduced by 4 bases and J by 4 bases, leaving a spacing of 13 bases between them.